The present T cell receptor beta chain was sequenced within a study of human T cells and chemical hapten exposure. Time point described: pre-sensitization, week 0. Described treatment: therapeutic diphenylcyclopropenone sensitization with weekly scalp DPC. Patients had alopecia, were aged 18 to 70, and were not pregnant. The table lists this clonotype with a few counts. TCRdb ran MiXCR on the RACE reads and lists one entry per CDR3 protein. The data hold tens of thousands of distinct CDR3 sequences, with approximately 11% observed a single time. CDR3 size: 14 residues. Germline CDR1 is MDHEN and CDR2 is SYDVKM. Trimming stripped 8 bases from V and 3 bases from J, with 16 bases between.

J is TRBJ1-1 and V is TRBV28, with no clear D. The sequence was collected from a woman between 50 and 59 years old with alopecia areata. Some clones in this sample may be carry-over from other donors' samples. This specimen was whole blood, taken in connection with sensitization to the hapten diphenylcyclopropenone (DPC). CDR3 in amino acids: CASGSGGRHTEAFF. The CDR3 coding sequence is TGTGCCAGCGGCTCAGGAGGGCGACACACTGAAGCTTTCTTT.